This T cell receptor (beta chain) was retrieved from a study of T cell responses to AZD1222 COVID-19 vaccine. Produced via immunoSEQ multiplex PCR; TCRdb's table is partial and in-frame only. Of about 120,000 clones listed, roughly 90% were seen once; the top ten hold about 15%. Sequenced here: peripheral blood, sampled 28 days after the second AZD1222 dose. This receptor was identified in an adult who received the AZD1222 COVID-19 vaccine.

The CDR3 nucleotides are TGTGCCACCAGTGAAACTAGCGGGAGGTTCCAAGAGACCCAGTACTTC. This encodes CATSETSGRFQETQYF. The chain uses TRBV24-1 and TRBJ2-5; 12 bases agree with TRBD2. After removal of 4 bases from V and 1 base from J, the junction contained 3 bases not matched to a gene. Germline V CDR1 and CDR2: KGHDR, SFDVKD. The CDR3 is made up of 16 amino acids.